Many counts were recorded for the clone carrying this TCR beta chain. Its target is unknown. The sample originates from a study of T cell repertoires in cytomegalovirus infection. The wider study: It can be stated that public TCR beta signatures indicated CMV infection as well as a matching HLA type.

Trimming shortened V by 5 bases and J by 4 bases, and 18 bases separated the two germline ends. The CDR3 sequence is 16 residues long. From germline, CDR1 is SGHTA and CDR2 FQGNSA. One entry per CDR3 protein, called by TCRdb with MiXCR from the reads. The sample yields about 740,000 distinct CDR3 sequences, around a third seen once. Overall study results and limits: The cumulative frequency of public TCR beta families distinguished individuals who carried CMV together with the relevant HLA. In two of eight donors, the top clonotype was HLA-C-restricted CMV-specific.

Sequencing used cultured PBMCs, obtained from culture after CMV antigen stimulation. This chain joins TRBV7-2 and TRBJ2-1, with D uncertain. This receptor was identified in a human donor in good health (CMV status not recorded). Some clones in this sample may be carry-over from other donors' samples. The CDR3, as DNA: TGTGCCAGCAGCCCATCCCCTCAGGTGCGATACAATGAGCAGTTCTTC. This encodes CASSPSPQVRYNEQFF.